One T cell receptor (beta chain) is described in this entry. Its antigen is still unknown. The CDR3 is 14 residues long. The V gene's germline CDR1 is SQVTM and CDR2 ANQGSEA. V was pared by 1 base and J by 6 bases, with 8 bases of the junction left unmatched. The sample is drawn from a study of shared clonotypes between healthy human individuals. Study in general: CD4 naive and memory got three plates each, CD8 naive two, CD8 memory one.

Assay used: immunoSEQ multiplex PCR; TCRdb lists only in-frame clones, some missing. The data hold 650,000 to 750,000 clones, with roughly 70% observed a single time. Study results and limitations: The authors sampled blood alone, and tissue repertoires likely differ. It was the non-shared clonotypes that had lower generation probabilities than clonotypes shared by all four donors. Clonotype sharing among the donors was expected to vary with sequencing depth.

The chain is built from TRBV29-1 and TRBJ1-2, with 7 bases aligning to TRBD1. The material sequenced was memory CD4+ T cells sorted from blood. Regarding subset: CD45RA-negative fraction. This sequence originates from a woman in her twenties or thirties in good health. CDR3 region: CSVEVEGAADGYTF. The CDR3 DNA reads TGCAGCGTTGAAGTGGAGGGGGCCGCGGATGGCTACACCTTC. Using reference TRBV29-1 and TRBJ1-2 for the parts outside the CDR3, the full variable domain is SAVISQKPSRDICQRGTSLTIQCQVDSQVTMMFWYRQQPGQSLTLIATANQGSEATYESGFVIDKFPISRPNLTFSTLTVSNMSPEDSSIYLCSVEVEGAADGYTFGSGTRLTVV.